This T cell receptor (beta chain) comes out of a study of blood T cell repertoires in COVID-19. Study context: The samples span acute and convalescent COVID-19 from the United States, Italy and Spain. Sources were T cells, B-cell-depleted T cells, or PBMCs; the material itself was cDNA or gDNA.

Study processing details: Amplification with reference gene primers provided the estimates of nucleated cell counts. The assay was immunoSEQ multiplex PCR, and TCRdb's table has in-frame clones only and misses some. The V and J calls and clone size were taken over from that table, and D and trimming were inferred from the DNA. Of more than 40,000 clones listed, 70% to 90% are singletons. Germline CDR1 SEHNR, CDR2 FQNEAQ (reference sequence). Trimming shortened V by 3 bases and J by 4 bases, and 10 bases separated the two germline ends. There are 14 residues in the CDR3. The receptor was derived from a woman older than 75 with acute or convalescent COVID-19. The sample taken for sequencing was peripheral blood. V is TRBV7-9 and J is TRBJ1-3, with D possibly being TRBD1 (5 bases). The CDR3 nucleotides read TGTGCCAGCAGCTTCAGGGCCTCCGGAAACACCATATATTTT. Its protein is CASSFRASGNTIYF.